This T cell receptor (beta chain) was identified during a study of beta chain features in type 1 diabetes. Study-level information: Examined across all samples were about 110,000,000 sorted cells. General study points: Here, the possible influence of HLA type (on TCRB rearrangement) remained unresolved. Type 1 diabetes patients showed a moderate but significant shortening of TCRB CDR3s in all four CD4+ subsets.

This clone has just one count. What it recognizes is unknown. Expressed TCRB transcripts were sequenced because the entire RNA isolate underwent reverse transcription. Data came from immunoSEQ multiplex PCR; TCRdb stores just in-frame clones and leaves some out. The sample has about 660,000 clones, more than 12% seen once; the top ten hold 0.03% to 0.04%. Each sorted population was over 98% pure. In germline, CDR1 is SNHLY, CDR2 FYNNEI. The CDR3 is 15 amino acids. Trimming shortened V by 2 bases and J by 5 bases, and 12 bases separated the two germline ends. The clonotype originates from a man aged 18 to 30 with type 1 diabetes. Sequenced sample: naive CD4+ T cells from blood. The V call is TRBV2, the J call TRBJ2-2; D unclear. The CDR3 DNA follows: TGTGCCAGCAGTGAAAGGACCACCAGTACCGGGGAGCTGTTTTTT. Translating gives CASSERTTSTGELFF. Filled out from reference TRBV2 and TRBJ2-2, the complete variable domain reads EPEVTQTPSHQVTQMGQEVILRCVPISNHLYFYWYRQILGQKVEFLVSFYNNEISEKSEIFDDQFSVERPDGSNFTLKIRSTKLEDSAMYFCASSERTTSTGELFFGEGSRLTVL.